This T cell receptor beta chain was captured by sequencing in a study of neurological immune-mediated disorders. Trimming took off 0 bases at V and 9 bases at J, with 8 bases between the two ends. Germline V gene data show CDR1 as WSHSY and CDR2 as SAAADI. The CDR3 length is 12 residues. General observations from the study: Whereas HTLV-1-associated myelopathy showed the most TCR clonal expansion, multiple sclerosis showed the least, with levels below those of healthy controls.

In TCRdb, the 5' RACE reads were re-called with MiXCR into one record per CDR3 protein. The sample holds tens of thousands of distinct CDR3 sequences, around 9.9% seen once. Notes on this clonotype: Its antigen is unknown.

The J gene is TRBJ2-5, the V gene TRBV10-2; D remains ambiguous. Sequencing was performed on PBMCs. The source of this sequence is a man aged 50 to 60 in good health. The CDR3 coding sequence is TGCGCCAGCAGTGAGTCGAATAATGCCCAGTACTTC. This translates into CASSESNNAQYF.